This passage covers 32 T cell receptor beta chains from one sample sequenced in a study of blood T cell repertoires in COVID-19. Only in-frame clones appear in the TCRdb table, and some are missing; sequencing was by immunoSEQ multiplex PCR. The sample lists about 360,000 clones, around 90% occurring once. The sequenced sample consisted of PBMCs or T cells enriched from blood (not recorded which). Receptors were obtained from a woman aged 40 to 50 with acute COVID-19.

The chain carries TRBV18 and TRBJ2-2, with unresolved D. The V end was cut by 6 bases, the J end by 6 bases, with 17 bases between. This CDR3 comprises 15 residues. In germline, CDR1 is KGHSH, CDR2 LQKENI. The CDR3 region is CASSPYNLKPGELFF. As DNA, the CDR3 is TGTGCCAGCTCGCCTTACAATCTTAAACCCGGGGAGCTGTTTTTT.

The chain is built from TRBV4-1 and TRBJ2-1; 7 bases fit TRBD2. The CDR3 is 17 amino acids. With 5 bases clipped from V and 5 bases from J, the junction kept 15 bases outside the gene matches. CDR1 MGHRA and CDR2 YSYEKL come from the germline V gene. The CDR3: CASSEIIPVTSHNEQFF. As DNA, the CDR3 is TGCGCCAGCAGCGAAATAATCCCCGTGACTAGCCACAATGAGCAGTTCTTC.

J is TRBJ2-3 and V is TRBV24-1; a weak D match, TRBD1 (6 bases). The V gene lost 1 base and the J gene lost 1 base, with 11 bases spanning the gap. CDR3 size: 16 residues. CDR1 is KGHDR, CDR2 SFDVKD, per germline. The CDR3 nucleotides are TGTGCCACCAGTGATTTATCGACAGGACGCACAGATACGCAGTATTTT. Translating gives CATSDLSTGRTDTQYF.

The J gene is TRBJ2-3, the V gene TRBV4-1, with 14 bases identical to TRBD2. This CDR3 has 17 amino acids. The trim removed 6 bases at V and 0 bases at J, leaving 5 bases unmatched. Germline CDR1 and CDR2: MGHRA and YSYEKL. The CDR3 DNA reads TGCGCCAGCAGTCCGGGACTAGCGGGAGCTAGCACAGATACGCAGTATTTT. Residues: CASSPGLAGASTDTQYF.

This clone was observed a few times. The chain carries TRBV3-1 (or the pseudogene TRBV3-2) and TRBJ1-2; D not resolved. CDR1 is LGHDT and CDR2 is YNNKEL in the germline V gene (reference sequence). The CDR3 consists of 16 residues. V gave up 0 bases and J gave up 4 bases, with 15 bases separating them. The CDR3 sequence is CASSQDPRLSGYGYTF. The CDR3 coding sequence is TGTGCCAGCAGCCAAGATCCCCGTCTTAGTGGCTATGGCTACACCTTC.

V is TRBV30 and J is TRBJ2-5, with D maybe TRBD2 (6 bases). V lost 1 base to trimming and J lost 5 bases, with 17 bases between them. Germline V gives CDR1 GTSNPN, CDR2 SVGIG (reference sequence). The CDR3 runs 15 residues. Here the CDR3 DNA reads TGTGCCTGGAGTGGGGACTCGCATTCGGTTGAGACCCAGTACTTC. Translating gives CAWSGDSHSVETQYF.

The V call is TRBV5-6, the J call TRBJ1-2, with a weak D call TRBD1 (6 bases). Germline CDR1 and CDR2: SGHDT and YYEEEE. With 6 bases removed from V and 3 bases from J, the gap between germline ends came to 12 bases. The CDR3 sequence is 13 residues long. CDR3 region: CASKLGGDYGYTF. CDR3 sequence (DNA): TGTGCCAGCAAACTTGGGGGCGACTATGGCTACACCTTC.

This clone has only one observation. Other DNA sequences in the same sample also yield this CDR3. This CDR3 reads CASSGDRNTEAFF. CDR3 DNA: TGTGCCAGCTCAGGGGACAGAAACACTGAAGCTTTCTTT. The chain is built from TRBV18 and TRBJ1-1; 7 bases fit TRBD1. Germline values: CDR1 KGHSH, CDR2 LQKENI. CDR3 size: 13 residues. Losses at the gene ends were 5 bases for V and 2 bases for J; bases not matched to a gene: 2.

The chain joins TRBV3-1 (or the pseudogene TRBV3-2) to TRBJ1-4; unclear D gene. This CDR3 is built from 15 residues. Germline V gene lookup returns CDR1 LGHDT and CDR2 YNNKEL (reference sequence). V was pared by 1 base and J by 8 bases, with 14 bases between. CDR3 nucleotide sequence: TGTGCCAGCAGCCAAGTGGGCGGGAGGGAGGAAAAACTGTTTTTT. Its translation: CASSQVGGREEKLFF.

This clone was picked up a small number of times. The chain employs TRBV6-6 and TRBJ1-3; D gene uncertain. Germline V gene sequence: CDR1 MNHNY, CDR2 SVGAGI (reference sequence). The CDR3 covers 13 residues. Deletions cut 11 bases from V and 1 base from J, with 12 bases between. CDR3 nucleotides: TGTGCCGGCCGACCGGGGTCTGGAAACACCATATATTTT. This encodes CAGRPGSGNTIYF.

This CDR3 is CASSSNRGREETQYF. The CDR3 nucleotides read TGTGCCAGCAGCTCAAACAGGGGAAGGGAAGAGACCCAGTACTTC. This chain connects TRBV7-2 to TRBJ2-5; 7 bases are a match to TRBD1. CDR3 size: 15 residues. The junction had 8 bases not matched to a gene; V was cut back by 4 bases and J by 3 bases. Germline CDR1 reads SGHTA; CDR2 reads FQGNSA. Combining the CDR3 with reference TRBV7-2 and TRBJ2-5 gives the whole variable domain GAGVSQSPSNKVTEKGKDVELRCDPISGHTALYWYRQSLGQGLEFLIYFQGNSAPDKSGLPSDRFSAERTGGSVSTLTIQRTQQEDSAVYLCASSSNRGREETQYFGPGTRLLVL.

J is TRBJ2-3 and V is TRBV5-5; D is unclear. V was cut by 0 bases and J by 2 bases, with 10 bases left in between. The CDR3 is 15 amino acids. The germline V gene has CDR1 SGHKS and CDR2 YYEKEE (reference sequence). The CDR3 DNA reads as TGTGCCAGCAGCTTGGAGCACGGGTTCACAGATACGCAGTATTTT. It codes for CASSLEHGFTDTQYF. The full variable domain, its missing parts supplied by reference TRBV5-5 and TRBJ2-3, is DAGVTQSPTHLIKTRGQQVTLRCSPISGHKSVSWYQQVLGQGPQFIFQYYEKEERGRGNFPDRFSARQFPNYSSELNVNALLLGDSALYLCASSLEHGFTDTQYFGPGTRLTVL.

The rearrangement uses TRBV29-1 and TRBJ1-1; D not certain. The length of the CDR3 is 14 residues. Trimming removed 5 bases at V and 5 bases at J, with 18 bases between. Germline loops: CDR1 SQVTM, CDR2 ANQGSEA. This CDR3 is CSVRRDGGGTEAFF. CDR3 DNA sequence: TGCAGCGTTCGAAGAGACGGAGGAGGGACTGAAGCTTTCTTT. Together with reference TRBV29-1 and TRBJ1-1, the CDR3 gives the full variable domain: SAVISQKPSRDICQRGTSLTIQCQVDSQVTMMFWYRQQPGQSLTLIATANQGSEATYESGFVIDKFPISRPNLTFSTLTVSNMSPEDSSIYLCSVRRDGGGTEAFFGQGTRLTVV.

This clone has just one count. The chain couples TRBV5-1 to TRBJ2-6, with D perhaps TRBD2 (6 bases). This CDR3 contains 17 residues. The ends were cut back, 5 bases at V and 0 bases at J, with 15 bases in the middle. Germline lookup yields CDR1 SGHRS and CDR2 YFSETQ. Here the CDR3 DNA reads TGCGCCAGCAGGCCAGTGGGGGGATTCTCTGGGGCCAACGTCCTGACTTTC. Translation: CASRPVGGFSGANVLTF.

This clone appeared a single time. The chain links TRBV7-9 to TRBJ2-2; 10 bases are shared with TRBD2. This CDR3 region has 16 residues. Germline-derived CDR1 and CDR2 are SEHNR and FQNEAQ (reference sequence). The J segment lost 6 bases and the V segment lost 7 bases, leaving 11 bases of the junction unmatched. The CDR3 region is CASITISGGSPGELFF. The CDR3 nucleotides read TGTGCCAGCATCACCATTAGCGGGGGGTCCCCCGGGGAGCTGTTTTTT.

This clone was found a few times. This chain connects TRBV12-3 or TRBV12-4 to TRBJ1-2, with a tentative D call TRBD1 (6 bases). CDR3 length equals 12 residues. Trimming cost V 2 bases and J 6 bases, with 7 bases left between them. Written as DNA, the CDR3 is TGTGCCAGCAGTTTACAGGGGCATGGCTACACCTTC. Translation gives CASSLQGHGYTF.

The rearrangement uses TRBV20-1 and TRBJ2-3; TRBD1 matches 7 bases. V was pared by 6 bases and J by 6 bases, with 12 bases of the junction left unmatched. In germline, CDR1 is DFQATT, CDR2 SNEGSKA (reference sequence). This CDR3 has 14 residues. The CDR3 reads CSASYTGVGDTQYF. The CDR3 bases are TGCAGTGCGAGTTATACAGGGGTGGGTGATACGCAGTATTTT.

This clone was detected once. The chain links TRBV19 to TRBJ1-1; 7 nucleotides line up with TRBD1. The J segment lost 3 bases and the V segment lost 5 bases, leaving 3 bases of the junction unmatched. Germline lookup yields CDR1 LNHDA and CDR2 SQIVND (reference sequence). The CDR3 loop spans 13 amino acids. The CDR3 region is CASSGRGDTEAFF. The CDR3 nucleotides are TGTGCCAGTAGTGGCAGGGGGGACACTGAAGCTTTCTTT.

V and J are TRBV13 and TRBJ1-1, with 7 bases fitting TRBD1. The germline CDR1 and CDR2 sequences are PRHDT and FYEKMQ (reference sequence). The ends lost 10 bases at V and 5 bases at J; junction bases unmatched: 4. This CDR3 region has 11 residues. The CDR3 DNA is TGTGCCACCGGGACAGTTACTGAAGCTTTCTTT. It translates to CATGTVTEAFF. The complete variable domain, with remaining parts taken from reference TRBV13 and TRBJ1-1, reads AAGVIQSPRHLIKEKRETATLKCYPIPRHDTVYWYQQGPGQDPQFLISFYEKMQSDKGSIPDRFSAQQFSDYHSELNMSSLELGDSALYFCATGTVTEAFFGQGTRLTVV.

This chain uses TRBV2 with TRBJ1-6, with TRBD1 matching over 11 bases. This CDR3 is built from 15 residues. The V and J ends lost 6 bases and 10 bases, in that order; junction bases with no gene match: 8. CDR1 and CDR2 (germline): SNHLY, FYNNEI. Here the CDR3 DNA reads TGTGCCAGCAGCCTCACCGGGACAGGGGGATCACCCCTCCACTTT. It yields the protein CASSLTGTGGSPLHF.

The rearrangement uses TRBV19 and TRBJ1-6; D is unresolved. Germline values: CDR1 LNHDA, CDR2 SQIVND (reference sequence). The CDR3 has 15 amino acids. V was clipped by 3 bases and J by 7 bases, with 13 bases between them. The CDR3 reads CASSMIATANSPLHF. CDR3 sequence (DNA): TGTGCCAGTAGTATGATAGCGACCGCGAATTCACCCCTCCACTTT.

The chain employs TRBV12-3 or TRBV12-4 and TRBJ2-7; no clear D gene. The CDR3 is made up of 11 amino acids. The V and J ends lost 6 bases and 6 bases respectively, with 9 bases between them. CDR3 amino acids: CASSVRGEQYF. CDR3 DNA sequence: TGTGCCAGCAGCGTACGAGGCGAGCAGTACTTC.

V gene TRBV12-5 combines with J gene TRBJ2-7; D not resolved. The CDR3 loop spans 12 amino acids. V lost 8 bases to trimming and J lost 2 bases, with 10 bases between them. The germline gives CDR1 LGHNT, CDR2 FRNRAP. Written as DNA, the CDR3 is TGTGCTAGTATAATAGCAACCTACGAGCAGTACTTC. This gives the protein CASIIATYEQYF.

The chain recombines TRBV28 with TRBJ1-1; unclear D gene. The CDR3 sequence is 13 residues long. CDR1 and CDR2 (germline): MDHEN, SYDVKM. Trimming took 3 bases from V and 1 from J, leaving 6 bases between them. CDR3 nucleotide sequence: TGTGCCAGCAGTTTGCCCGGGAACACTGAAGCTTTCTTT. Protein sequence: CASSLPGNTEAFF.

The rearrangement joins TRBV5-1 to TRBJ2-7, with TRBD1 matching 8 bases. The J segment lost 6 bases and the V segment lost 0 bases, leaving 8 bases of the junction unmatched. Per the germline V gene, CDR1 is SGHRS and CDR2 is YFSETQ. This CDR3 contains 15 residues. In DNA form, the CDR3 reads TGCGCCAGCAGCTTGGGGACAGGGCGGTCTTCCGAGCAGTACTTC. It specifies CASSLGTGRSSEQYF. Full variable domain (missing parts from reference TRBV5-1 and TRBJ2-7): KAGVTQTPRYLIKTRGQQVTLSCSPISGHRSVSWYQQTPGQGLQFLFEYFSETQRNKGNFPGRFSGRQFSNSRSEMNVSTLELGDSALYLCASSLGTGRSSEQYFGPGTRLTVT.

The gene calls are TRBV2 and TRBJ1-1, with a tentative D call TRBD1 (6 bases). Germline-derived CDR1 and CDR2 are SNHLY and FYNNEI. Trimming cost V 7 bases and J 4 bases, with 16 bases left between them. The CDR3 spans 14 residues. In DNA form, the CDR3 reads TGTGCCAGCAACTTGGACAGACGCCTCACTGAAGCTTTCTTT. Its translation is CASNLDRRLTEAFF.

This clone was counted between two and nine times. The chain couples TRBV6-5 to TRBJ1-6; TRBD1 is a possible D gene (5 bases). Between the trimmed V and J ends, which lost 2 bases and 10 bases, there was a span of 15 bases. Germline CDR1 is MNHEY and CDR2 is SVGAGI. The CDR3 is 15 amino acids. CDR3 coding DNA: TGTGCCAGCAGTTACAGTTCCAGGGTAGACTCACCCCTCCACTTT. Protein product: CASSYSSRVDSPLHF.

The chain has TRBV5-6 and TRBJ1-6; D unclear. Per germline, CDR1 SGHDT and CDR2 YYEEEE. Trimming left V 1 base short and J 4 bases short, with 12 bases between. CDR3 length: 16 residues. CDR3 residues: CASSLFISGYNSPLHF. CDR3 coding DNA: TGTGCCAGCAGCTTGTTCATTTCGGGGTATAATTCACCCCTCCACTTT.

The chain joins TRBV7-8 to TRBJ1-5, with D maybe TRBD1 (5 bases). In germline, CDR1 is SGHVS, CDR2 FQNEAQ. V was shortened by 5 bases and J by 6 bases, with 17 bases between the two germline ends. This CDR3 spans 15 amino acids. CDR3 sequence reads: CASSPLVQGGQPQHF. In nucleotides, the CDR3 is TGTGCCAGCAGCCCGTTGGTGCAGGGAGGTCAGCCCCAGCATTTT.

The CDR3 nucleotides read TGTGCCAGCAGCCAAGCCGTGGGACAAGGGAGCCTTTACGAGCAGTACTTC. Amino acid sequence: CASSQAVGQGSLYEQYF. J is TRBJ2-7 and V is TRBV4-2; perhaps TRBD1 as D (6 bases). The CDR3 spans 17 residues. Germline V gives CDR1 LGHNA, CDR2 YNFKEQ. V was shortened by 1 base and J by 4 bases, with 20 bases between the two germline ends.

The rearrangement joins TRBV2 to TRBJ1-5, with D uncertain. The CDR3 contains 14 residues. V lost 4 bases to trimming and J lost 0 bases, with 7 bases between them. Germline CDR1 reads SNHLY; CDR2 reads FYNNEI. The CDR3 spells CASSALYSNQPQHF. The CDR3 DNA reads TGTGCCAGCAGTGCTCTGTATAGCAATCAGCCCCAGCATTTT.

The chain uses TRBV29-1 and TRBJ2-2; 9 bases are a match to TRBD1. CDR3 length equals 16 residues. V dropped 7 bases and J dropped 3; count of bases not matched to a gene: 12. Germline CDR1 reads SQVTM; CDR2 reads ANQGSEA. CDR3 amino acids: CSAMPGTGSDTGELFF. The CDR3 DNA sequence: TGCAGCGCCATGCCCGGGACAGGGTCCGACACCGGGGAGCTGTTTTTT.